Listed here are 18 T cell receptor beta chains from one sample, sequenced in a study of OX40 agonist ivuxolimab in advanced cancers. Sequencing was performed with immunoSEQ multiplex PCR; in TCRdb, only in-frame clones are kept and a portion is missing. This table holds 65,000 to 80,000 clones, 80% to 90% found once. The material sequenced was CD4+ or CD8+ T cells sorted from blood, taken in a trial of the OX40 agonist ivuxolimab. These receptors were collected from an adult with an advanced solid tumor such as melanoma, head and neck, liver or kidney cancer.

The gene calls are TRBV5-6 and TRBJ1-3; 10 bases are shared with TRBD1. CDR1 is SGHDT and CDR2 is YYEEEE in the germline V gene. Trimming at V came to 4 bases and at J to 3 bases, leaving 4 bases not matched to a gene. This CDR3 contains 15 residues. The CDR3 here is CASSVTGGGGNTIYF. The CDR3, as DNA: TGTGCCAGCAGCGTGACAGGGGGCGGTGGAAACACCATATATTTT.

This chain uses TRBV6-1 with TRBJ2-1; no clear D. The CDR3 consists of 15 residues. Germline loops: CDR1 MNHNS, CDR2 SASEGT. V was pared by 4 bases and J by 2 bases, with 12 bases between. The CDR3 here is CASSGSRTAYNEQFF. DNA of the CDR3: TGTGCCAGCAGTGGATCTAGGACGGCCTACAATGAGCAGTTCTTC.

This clone has only a few counts. The chain carries TRBV7-8 and TRBJ1-4, with D possibly TRBD1 on 6 matching bases. V dropped 5 bases and J dropped 8 bases, with 24 bases sitting between them. The CDR3 totals 17 residues. Germline values: CDR1 SGHVS, CDR2 FQNEAQ. CDR3 protein: CASSPAGDNSGIEKLFF. CDR3 DNA sequence: TGTGCCAGCAGCCCAGCCGGGGACAACTCAGGGATAGAAAAACTGTTTTTT. The full variable domain, rest sourced from reference TRBV7-8 and TRBJ1-4, is GAGVSQSPRYKVAKRGQDVALRCDPISGHVSLFWYQQALGQGPEFLTYFQNEAQLDKSGLPSDRFFAERPEGSVSTLKIQRTQQEDSAVYLCASSPAGDNSGIEKLFFGSGTQLSVL.

The chain combines TRBV27 with TRBJ2-3; 11 positions agree with TRBD1. Germline V gives CDR1 MNHEY, CDR2 SMNVEV (reference sequence). The J segment lost 1 base and the V segment lost 8 bases, leaving 2 bases of the junction unmatched. CDR3 length: 14 residues. CDR3 protein: CASGQGAGTDTQYF. The DNA of the CDR3 is TGTGCCAGCGGACAGGGGGCCGGCACAGATACGCAGTATTTT.

The rearrangement uses TRBV6-6 and TRBJ2-7; possible D gene TRBD2, 6 bases. The CDR3 covers 13 residues. In germline, CDR1 is MNHNY, CDR2 SVGAGI (reference sequence). V was pared by 2 bases and J by 7 bases, with 12 bases between. The CDR3 sequence: CASSYGGGREQYF. For the CDR3, the DNA is TGTGCCAGCAGTTACGGCGGAGGGAGGGAGCAGTACTTC.

The rearrangement joins TRBV6-1 to TRBJ2-7; D possibly matches TRBD1 or TRBD2 (5 bases each). Deletions cut 8 bases from V and 3 bases from J, with 14 bases between. Germline V lookup: CDR1 MNHNS, CDR2 SASEGT. The CDR3 extends over 13 amino acids. The CDR3 DNA reads as TGTGCCAGCGGGGGACGTCCTAGCTACGAGCAGTACTTC. Residues: CASGGRPSYEQYF.

This clone was seen a few times. The rearrangement uses TRBV6-5 and TRBJ2-7; unclear D gene. Between the trimmed V and J ends, which lost 6 bases and 3 bases, there was a span of 9 bases. The CDR3 contains 12 residues. Germline V gene lookup returns CDR1 MNHEY and CDR2 SVGAGI. DNA for the CDR3: TGTGCCAGCAGCCAAGGGTTCTACGAGCAGTACTTC. Translation gives CASSQGFYEQYF.

This chain links TRBV19 with TRBJ1-5, with 7 bases identical to TRBD1. This CDR3 spans 14 amino acids. V dropped 4 bases and J dropped 4; count of bases not matched to a gene: 4. Germline V lookup: CDR1 LNHDA, CDR2 SQIVND (reference sequence). Here the CDR3 reads CASSTIQGNQPQHF. CDR3 nucleotide sequence: TGTGCCAGTAGTACGATACAGGGGAATCAGCCCCAGCATTTT.

This clone showed up just once. CDR3 protein: CASSLVGGATGELFF. The CDR3, as DNA: TGTGCCAGCAGCTTAGTTGGGGGCGCGACCGGGGAGCTGTTTTTT. The chain uses TRBV11-2 and TRBJ2-2; possibly TRBD1 for D (6 bases). The CDR3 length is 15 residues. Trimming removed 1 base at V and 5 bases at J, with 11 bases between. CDR1 is SGHAT and CDR2 is FQNNGV in the germline V gene.

The chain combines TRBV2 with TRBJ2-7, with TRBD1 matching 8 bases. The CDR3 extends over 14 amino acids. The germline V gene encodes CDR1 SNHLY and CDR2 FYNNEI. With 9 bases clipped from V and 6 bases from J, the junction kept 13 bases outside the gene matches. CDR3 amino acids: CARRDRRTLAEQYF. The CDR3 DNA sequence: TGTGCCAGGAGGGACAGGCGAACCTTGGCCGAGCAGTACTTC.

V usage is TRBV27 and J usage is TRBJ2-3; D unresolved. CDR3 length: 16 amino acids. Trimming cost V 4 bases and J 1 base, with 15 bases left between them. Germline V gene data show CDR1 as MNHEY and CDR2 as SMNVEV (reference sequence). CDR3 region: CASSWAIRSGTDTQYF. In DNA, the CDR3 is TGTGCCAGCAGTTGGGCGATAAGGTCAGGCACAGATACGCAGTATTTT.

V gene TRBV6-6 combines with J gene TRBJ2-5; 7 bases are a match to TRBD2. V gave up 7 bases and J gave up 2 bases; unmatched junction bases: 4. The CDR3 has 13 residues. Germline values: CDR1 MNHNY, CDR2 SVGAGI (reference sequence). The CDR3 region has the DNA TGTGCCAGCAACCCCGGGGGGCAAGAGACCCAGTACTTC. It encodes CASNPGGQETQYF.

The CDR3 nucleotides are TGTGCCAGCAGCCGATTGGGGTGGAGTTCACCCCTCCACTTT. This codes for CASSRLGWSSPLHF. The rearrangement joins TRBV7-8 to TRBJ1-6; D uncertain. Looked up from germline, CDR1 is SGHVS and CDR2 is FQNEAQ. The CDR3 runs to 14 residues. The V end lost 5 bases, the J end lost 9 bases, and 14 bases lay between the germline ends.

V and J are TRBV19 and TRBJ2-2, with 12 bases that match TRBD2. V shed 5 bases, J shed 6 bases, and the junction held 4 bases outside the gene matches. This CDR3 has 15 amino acids. CDR1 is LNHDA and CDR2 is SQIVND in the germline V gene (reference sequence). CDR3 protein: CASSRGTSGSGELFF. The CDR3 DNA reads as TGTGCCAGTAGTCGCGGGACTAGCGGGTCCGGGGAGCTGTTTTTT.

The chain has TRBV5-1 and TRBJ2-5; perhaps TRBD2 as D (6 bases). V gave up 0 bases and J gave up 5 bases, with 14 bases separating them. CDR3 length: 15 amino acids. The germline V gene has CDR1 SGHRS and CDR2 YFSETQ. The CDR3 spells CASSLAGGRSETQYF. DNA for the CDR3: TGCGCCAGCAGCTTGGCTGGGGGGAGGTCGGAGACCCAGTACTTC.

The V and J genes are TRBV18 and TRBJ1-4; a weak D match, TRBD1 (5 bases). The CDR3 has 16 residues. Trimming took 2 bases from V and 8 from J, leaving 18 bases between them. Germline loops: CDR1 KGHSH, CDR2 LQKENI. The CDR3 region is CASSPTGGAYGEKLFF. CDR3 DNA sequence: TGTGCCAGCTCACCAACCGGAGGGGCCTATGGAGAAAAACTGTTTTTT.

J is TRBJ1-5 and V is TRBV10-1; 7 nucleotides align to TRBD1. V lost 6 bases to trimming and J lost 2 bases; unmatched junction nucleotides: 10. The CDR3 extends over 16 amino acids. Per germline, CDR1 WNHNN and CDR2 SYGVQD (reference sequence). CDR3 nucleotide sequence: TGCGCCAGCAGCGAGATACAGGGGTTAGGCAATCAGCCCCAGCATTTT. Its protein is CASSEIQGLGNQPQHF.

This clone was observed once. The chain is built from TRBV7-2 and TRBJ1-6, with 9 bases fitting TRBD1. Looked up from germline, CDR1 is SGHTA and CDR2 is FQGNSA. CDR3 length: 15 residues. V dropped 2 bases and J dropped 10; count of bases not matched to a gene: 6. CDR3 loop: CASSLSGTGRSPLHF. CDR3 nucleotide sequence: TGTGCCAGCAGCTTAAGCGGGACAGGGAGGTCACCCCTCCACTTT.